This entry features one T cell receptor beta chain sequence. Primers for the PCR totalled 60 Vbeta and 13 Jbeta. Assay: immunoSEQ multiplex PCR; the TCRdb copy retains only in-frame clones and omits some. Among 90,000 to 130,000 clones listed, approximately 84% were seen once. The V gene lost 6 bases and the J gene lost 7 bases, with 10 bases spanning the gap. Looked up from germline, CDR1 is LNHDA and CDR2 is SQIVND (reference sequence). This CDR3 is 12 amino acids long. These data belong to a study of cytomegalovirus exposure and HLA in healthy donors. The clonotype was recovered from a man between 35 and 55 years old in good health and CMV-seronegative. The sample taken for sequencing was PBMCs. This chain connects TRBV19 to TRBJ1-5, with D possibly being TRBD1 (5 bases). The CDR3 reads CASRIGGQPQHF. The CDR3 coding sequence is TGTGCCAGTAGAATCGGGGGACAGCCCCAGCATTTT. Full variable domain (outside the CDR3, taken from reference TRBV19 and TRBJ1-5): DGGITQSPKYLFRKEGQNVTLSCEQNLNHDAMYWYRQDPGQGLRLIYYSQIVNDFQKGDIAEGYSVSREKKESFPLTVTSAQKNPTAFYLCASRIGGQPQHFGDGTRLSIL.